The 25 T cell receptor beta chains listed next were all sequenced from one sample in a study of low-dose radiotherapy and immunotherapy resistance in tumors. Sample time point: before trial treatment. With TRAV- and TRBV-specific primers, first-strand cDNA was made, covering the alpha and beta chains. TCR amplification used around 19 PCR cycles, a constant-region primer and a V-primer adapter. TCRdb re-called the reads through MiXCR, storing one row per CDR3 protein. Among approximately 89,000 distinct CDR3 sequences listed, approximately 17% were seen once. The starting material was PBMCs, obtained before treatment. The receptors were sampled from a male donor with prostate cancer.

This clonotype was counted between two and nine times. This rearrangement joins TRBV27 to TRBJ2-7; 8 bases fit TRBD1. CDR1 and CDR2 from the germline V gene are MNHEY and SMNVEV (reference sequence). Losses at the gene ends were 4 bases for V and 11 bases for J; bases not matched to a gene: 13. The CDR3 has 14 amino acids. The CDR3, as DNA: TGTGCCAGCAGTTCCCTCCCGGACAGGGTGCGGGAGTACTTC. Translated: CASSSLPDRVREYF.

This clonotype occurred many times. This rearrangement joins TRBV28 to TRBJ2-6; possible D gene TRBD2, 6 bases. CDR3 length equals 16 residues. Deletions cut 6 bases from V and 0 bases from J, with 12 bases between. The germline gives CDR1 MDHEN, CDR2 SYDVKM. CDR3 coding DNA: TGTGCCAGCAGAGGAGGGGTCCGCTCTGGGGCCAACGTCCTGACTTTC. It codes for CASRGGVRSGANVLTF.

Remarks on this clonotype: This sequence is one base from a far larger clone and is likely a read error. This chain links TRBV9 with TRBJ1-1; D unresolved. Per the germline V gene, CDR1 is SGDLS and CDR2 is YYNGEE. CDR3 length: 16 amino acids. With 4 bases removed from V and 0 bases from J, the gap between germline ends came to 16 bases. The chain's CDR3 is CASSRDSGWVNTEAFF. The CDR3 coding sequence is TGTGCCAGCAGCAGAGATAGCGGGTGGGTGAACACTGAAGCTTTCTTT.

About this clonotype itself: A far larger clone is off by one base, so a read error is likely. The chain uses TRBV7-6 and TRBJ2-5; TRBD2 might be the D (5 bases). The CDR3 extends over 14 amino acids. V gave up 5 bases and J gave up 3 bases, with 13 bases separating them. CDR1 and CDR2 from the germline V gene are SGHVS and FNYEAQ. This CDR3 is CASSPRTTKETQYF. The CDR3 DNA sequence: TGTGCCAGCAGCCCGAGGACGACTAAAGAGACCCAGTACTTC.

This clonotype was detected ten times or more. This chain uses TRBV19 with TRBJ1-2; 11 bases agree with TRBD1. CDR3 length equals 14 residues. Germline CDR1 LNHDA, CDR2 SQIVND (reference sequence). Trimming removed 6 bases from V and 8 bases from J; junction bases left unmatched: 8. In DNA, the CDR3 is TGTGCCAGTAGCGTGGACAGGGGGCTTAGCGGCTACACCTTC. Translation: CASSVDRGLSGYTF.

Many counts were recorded for this clonotype. This sequence joins TRBV10-3 and TRBJ2-7; 7 bases are shared with TRBD2. The CDR3 sequence is 15 residues long. Germline lookup yields CDR1 ENHRY and CDR2 SYGVKD. V shed 4 bases, J shed 4 bases, and the junction held 10 bases outside the gene matches. CDR3 amino acids: CAISGGGGGGYEQYF. CDR3 in DNA: TGTGCCATCAGTGGGGGGGGTGGTGGGGGGTACGAGCAGTACTTC.

The sample holds many counts of this clonotype. The V gene is TRBV4-3, the J gene TRBJ2-2; 7 bases map to TRBD1. The V segment lost 4 bases and the J segment 4 bases; nucleotides outside the gene matches: 3. CDR1 is LGHNA and CDR2 is YSLEER in the germline V gene. The CDR3 spans 14 residues. The CDR3 nucleotides are TGCGCCAGCAGCCTGGGACAGAGCACCGGGGAGCTGTTTTTT. Translation: CASSLGQSTGELFF.

There are many counts of this clonotype. The rearrangement joins TRBV7-9 to TRBJ2-1, with TRBD2 identical over 10 bases. Trimming cost V 3 bases and J 0 bases; bases outside gene matches: 8. This CDR3 has 18 amino acids. Germline V gene data show CDR1 as SEHNR and CDR2 as FQNEAQ (reference sequence). Here the CDR3 reads CASSFTSGDLSSYNEQFF. The CDR3 DNA follows: TGTGCCAGCAGCTTTACTAGCGGGGACCTCAGCTCCTACAATGAGCAGTTCTTC.

There are many counts of this clonotype. The chain employs TRBV5-1 and TRBJ2-5; the match to TRBD2 covers 12 bases. The germline gives CDR1 SGHRS, CDR2 YFSETQ. This CDR3 is 17 amino acids long. With V trimmed by 2 bases and J by 5 bases, 10 bases remained unmatched. The CDR3 nucleotides are TGCGCCAGCAGCTTTGGGACTAGCGGGCCGAGGGAGGAGACCCAGTACTTC. This encodes CASSFGTSGPREETQYF.

The V and J genes are TRBV5-6 and TRBJ2-1; D is ambiguous. The CDR3 is made up of 12 amino acids. Looked up from germline, CDR1 is SGHDT and CDR2 is YYEEEE. V lost 7 bases and J 9 bases, leaving 14 bases between the germline ends. Here the CDR3 DNA reads TGTGCCAGCGGAGTCGGGCTTGGTGAGCAGTTCTTC. This gives the protein CASGVGLGEQFF.

This clonotype has only a few counts. The chain employs TRBV5-1 and TRBJ1-2, with D possibly matching TRBD1 (5 bases). V shed 0 bases and J shed 4 bases, with 13 bases lying between them. CDR3 length equals 15 residues. In germline, CDR1 is SGHRS, CDR2 YFSETQ. This chain's CDR3 is CASSLEGLGFYGYTF. The CDR3 DNA sequence: TGCGCCAGCAGCTTGGAGGGGTTAGGTTTCTATGGCTACACCTTC.

This chain joins TRBV19 and TRBJ1-5; possible D gene TRBD1, 5 bases. CDR3 size: 14 residues. Per the germline V gene, CDR1 is LNHDA and CDR2 is SQIVND (reference sequence). The germline V and J ends were trimmed by 6 bases and 3 bases, with 12 bases remaining between them. CDR3 loop: CASRIQGYNQPQHF. In DNA form, the CDR3 reads TGTGCCAGTAGGATTCAGGGATACAATCAGCCCCAGCATTTT.

This clonotype was recorded at least ten times. The junction shows a germline mismatch at one end, possibly a read error. This chain connects TRBV30 to TRBJ2-7; 7 bases match TRBD2. CDR3 length: 12 residues. Germline CDR1 reads GTSNPN; CDR2 reads SVGIG (reference sequence). The CDR3 sequence: CAWSRQTRDYFF. The CDR3 DNA reads as TGTGCCTGGAGTCGTCAAACGCGGGACTATTTTTTC.

The chain joins TRBV14 to TRBJ2-2; the D is unclear. V lost 3 bases and J lost 6, with 14 bases in between. CDR1 is SGHDN, CDR2 FVKESK, per germline. This CDR3 comprises 15 residues. The chain's CDR3 is CASSHRHGPAGELFF. The CDR3 DNA follows: TGTGCCAGCAGCCATCGTCACGGCCCGGCCGGGGAGCTGTTTTTT.

On this clonotype itself: A read error is possible here, since a much larger clone lies one base away. The V call is TRBV3-1, the J call TRBJ2-1; TRBD2 matches 11 bases. This CDR3 comprises 17 residues. Germline V gives CDR1 LGHDT, CDR2 YNNKEL (reference sequence). CDR3: CTSSQDWIAGGPGEQFF. Written as DNA, the CDR3 is TGTACCAGCAGCCAAGATTGGATAGCGGGGGGGCCGGGGGAGCAGTTCTTC.

There are many counts of this clonotype. The chain is built from TRBV18 and TRBJ1-2; no clear D gene. CDR3 length equals 15 residues. Germline values: CDR1 KGHSH, CDR2 LQKENI. V dropped 3 bases and J dropped 4 bases, with 15 bases sitting between them. DNA for the CDR3: TGTGCCAGCTCACCCTCTCAGGTTTCCACCTATGGCTACACCTTC. Residues: CASSPSQVSTYGYTF.

In regard to this clonotype: It is likely a read error: a sequence one base away is far more abundant. The chain has TRBV5-1 and TRBJ2-1; 8 positions agree with TRBD1. The junction had 28 bases not matched to a gene; V was cut back by 7 bases and J by 10 bases. Germline V gives CDR1 SGHRS, CDR2 YFSETQ. This CDR3 spans 19 amino acids. CDR3 coding DNA: TGCGCCAGCGCGGGGAGCATTGTGGGGACAGGATCACCGGTCGACGAGCAGTTCTTC. Translation gives CASAGSIVGTGSPVDEQFF.

This clonotype was detected many times. The chain combines TRBV13 with TRBJ2-7, with 8 bases aligning to TRBD1. The V segment lost 5 bases and the J segment 3 bases; nucleotides outside the gene matches: 6. Germline V gives CDR1 PRHDT, CDR2 FYEKMQ (reference sequence). CDR3 length: 14 amino acids. CDR3 region: CASSPGTGDYEQYF. DNA for the CDR3: TGTGCCAGCAGCCCCGGGACAGGAGACTACGAGCAGTACTTC.

This chain uses TRBV6-1 with TRBJ2-3; maybe TRBD2 (6 bases). Trimming left V 5 bases short and J 2 bases short, with 17 bases between. The CDR3 contains 16 residues. The germline gives CDR1 MNHNS, CDR2 SASEGT. The CDR3 region is CASSYDGLAYTDTQYF. In DNA form, the CDR3 reads TGTGCCAGCAGTTACGATGGGCTAGCGTACACAGATACGCAGTATTTT.

This clonotype was observed at least ten times. The chain has TRBV29-1 and TRBJ1-1, with D perhaps TRBD1 (6 bases). This CDR3 has 16 residues. Trimming stripped 4 bases from V and 4 bases from J, with 22 bases between. CDR1 and CDR2 (germline): SQVTM, ANQGSEA. The chain's CDR3 is CSVAGALGPRGTEAFF. The CDR3 region has the DNA TGCAGCGTTGCAGGGGCATTGGGACCGAGGGGCACTGAAGCTTTCTTT.

A note on this clonotype: This may be a read error, as it is one base from a much larger clone. The CDR3 does not close with the conserved phenylalanine or tryptophan, likely indicating a read error. This chain connects TRBV13 to TRBJ1-1; D remains unclear. Trimming stripped 1 base from V and 6 bases from J, with 12 bases between. The germline V gene encodes CDR1 PRHDT and CDR2 FYEKMQ (reference sequence). The CDR3 runs to 14 residues. DNA for the CDR3: TGTGCCAGCAGCTTAGTAGGACCCGGCGCTGAAGCTTTCCTT. It codes for CASSLVGPGAEAFL.

The sample holds many counts of this clonotype. The V and J genes are TRBV28 and TRBJ2-5; TRBD2 matches at 8 bases. The CDR3 sequence is 15 residues long. Trimming cost V 5 bases and J 1 base; bases outside gene matches: 6. The germline V gene encodes CDR1 MDHEN and CDR2 SYDVKM. CDR3 DNA: TGTGCCAGCAGTGGAGCGGGGGCCAGCCAAGAGACCCAGTACTTC. It specifies CASSGAGASQETQYF.

Regarding this clonotype: A read error likely explains this, since a far larger clone differs by one base. This chain connects TRBV12-3 or TRBV12-4 to TRBJ2-1, with TRBD2 identical over 13 bases. The CDR3 loop spans 14 amino acids. J was trimmed by 10 bases and V by 6 bases; bases with no gene match: 6. The CDR3: CASRTGTSGIEQFF. Here the CDR3 DNA reads TGTGCCAGCAGAACCGGGACTAGCGGGATAGAGCAGTTCTTC.

This sequence joins TRBV5-6 and TRBJ1-5; D remains ambiguous. V shed 2 bases and J shed 7 bases, with 10 bases lying between them. CDR1 SGHDT and CDR2 YYEEEE come from the germline V gene. The CDR3 is made up of 13 amino acids. CDR3 protein: CASSFSVSQPQHF. CDR3 sequence (DNA): TGTGCCAGCAGCTTTTCCGTGTCCCAGCCCCAGCATTTT.

V gene TRBV29-1 combines with J gene TRBJ2-3, with D perhaps TRBD1 (5 bases). There are 15 residues in the CDR3. In germline, CDR1 is SQVTM, CDR2 ANQGSEA. Trimming removed 0 bases at V and 4 bases at J, with 14 bases between. The CDR3 nucleotides are TGCAGCGTTGAAGAAACGGCGATCAGGGCAGATACGCAGTATTTT. Translated, it gives CSVEETAIRADTQYF.